This is a list of T cell receptor beta chains from one sample in a study of T cells expressing NK-cell markers. TCRdb reworked the 5' RACE reads into one entry per CDR3 protein, no DNA. This sample's table reports hundreds of thousands of distinct CDR3 sequences. The source material was blood T cells: a sorted CD56 or NKG2C T cell subset, CD4+ or CD8+ T cells, or bulk PBMC T cells (not recorded which). The receptors come from a young man in good health. CDR3s include the opening cysteine and the closing phenylalanine or tryptophan.

TRBJ1-5,TRBV12-3/TRBV12-4,CASSQQGGQPQHF
TRBJ1-3,TRBV20-1,CSANGGRSGNTIYF
TRBJ2-7,TRBV28,CASSFWDRGYEQYF
TRBJ2-5,TRBV12-3/TRBV12-4,CASSYLDSEETQYF
TRBJ2-7,TRBV20-1,CSARVGQKSYEQYF
TRBJ2-6,TRBV6-5,CASSWGLAGGGSGANVLTF
TRBJ1-5,TRBV5-1,CASSLADRRDSNQPQHF
TRBJ2-5,TRBV5-1,CASSPNYRVGEETQYF
TRBJ2-1,TRBV11-2,CASSLRGRLAGDNEQFF
TRBJ2-3,TRBV5-6,CASSLGLAGGGTQYF
TRBJ2-7,TRBV11-2,CASSFPGQGFEQYF
TRBJ2-7,TRBV4-2,CASSQMGRTVTYEQYF
TRBJ2-5,TRBV28,CASSQGQVLVAETQYF
TRBJ2-2,TRBV12-3/TRBV12-4,CASSLLTGVTNTGELFF
TRBJ2-3,TRBV25-1,CASSARGQSTDTQYF